This T cell receptor (beta chain) was found in a study of CD8+CD57+ T cells in acquired aplastic anemia. CDR3 and TCR beta VDJ profiling relied on genomic DNA as the template. TCRdb reprocessed the reads via MiXCR and lists one record per CDR3 protein. The sample shows roughly 420,000 distinct CDR3 sequences, 55% to 75% of them seen only once. The CDR3 contains 15 residues. Trimming took off 6 bases at V and 3 bases at J, with 18 bases between the two ends. The sequence came from a human donor in good health, serving as a control. The chain combines TRBV12-3 or TRBV12-4 with TRBJ2-7; no reliable D call. Sample: sorted CD4+, CD8+, or CD8+CD57+ T cells (not recorded which) from PBMCs. DNA of the CDR3: TGTGCCAGCAGCTTCGGGCCGACATGCAACTACGAGCAGTACTTC. This encodes CASSFGPTCNYEQYF.